This T cell receptor (beta chain) was recovered during a study of T-cell memory formation after mild COVID-19. V was trimmed by 0 bases and J by 0 bases, leaving 14 bases between them. The CDR3 consists of 16 residues. Germline V gives CDR1 GTSNPN, CDR2 SVGIG (reference sequence). MiXCR was run by TCRdb on the 5' RACE reads, yielding one entry per CDR3 protein. The sample consists of about 250,000 distinct CDR3 sequences, about 16% of them appearing once. Specimen: PBMCs or a T cell subset sorted from them (not recorded which). The TCR comes from an adult woman who had mild COVID-19 (a few samples of this study predate the infection). Cell type and time point are not known. This chain connects TRBV30 to TRBJ1-1, with no clear D. The CDR3 region is CAWSVPQILMNTEAFF. The CDR3 coding sequence is TGTGCCTGGAGTGTACCGCAGATACTGATGAACACTGAAGCTTTCTTT. Full variable domain (remainder filled in from reference TRBV30 and TRBJ1-1): SQTIHQWPATLVQPVGSPLSLECTVEGTSNPNLYWYRQAAGRGLQLLFYSVGIGQISSEVPQNLSASRPQDRQFILSSKKLLLSDSGFYLCAWSVPQILMNTEAFFGQGTRLTVV.